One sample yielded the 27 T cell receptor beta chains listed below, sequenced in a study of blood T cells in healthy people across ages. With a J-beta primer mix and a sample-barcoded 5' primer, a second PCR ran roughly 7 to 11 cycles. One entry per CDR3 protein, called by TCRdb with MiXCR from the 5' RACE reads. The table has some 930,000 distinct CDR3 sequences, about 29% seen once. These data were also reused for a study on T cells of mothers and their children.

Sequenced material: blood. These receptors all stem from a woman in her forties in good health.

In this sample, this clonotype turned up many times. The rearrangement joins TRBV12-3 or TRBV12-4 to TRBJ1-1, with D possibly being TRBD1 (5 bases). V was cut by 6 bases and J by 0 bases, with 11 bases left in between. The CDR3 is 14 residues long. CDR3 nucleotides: TGTGCCAGCAGCTTAACCAGGGTGAACACTGAAGCTTTCTTT. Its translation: CASSLTRVNTEAFF.

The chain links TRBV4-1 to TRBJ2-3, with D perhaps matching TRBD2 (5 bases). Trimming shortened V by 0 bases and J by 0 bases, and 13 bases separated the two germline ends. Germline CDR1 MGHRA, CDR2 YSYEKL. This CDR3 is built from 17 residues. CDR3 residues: CASSQDRGRPSTDTQYF. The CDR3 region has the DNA TGCGCCAGCAGCCAAGATCGAGGGCGGCCTAGCACAGATACGCAGTATTTT.

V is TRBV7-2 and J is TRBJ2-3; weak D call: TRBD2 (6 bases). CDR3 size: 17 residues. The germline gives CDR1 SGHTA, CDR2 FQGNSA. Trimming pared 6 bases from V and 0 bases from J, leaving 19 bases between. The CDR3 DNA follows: TGTGCCAGCAGTAGGACGTGGCGGGATCCCAGCACAGATACGCAGTATTTT. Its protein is CASSRTWRDPSTDTQYF.

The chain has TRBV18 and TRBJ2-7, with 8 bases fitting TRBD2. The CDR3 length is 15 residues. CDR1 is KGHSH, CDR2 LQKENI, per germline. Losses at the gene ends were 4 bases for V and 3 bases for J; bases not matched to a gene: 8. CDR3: CASSREGLGIYEQYF. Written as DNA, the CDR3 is TGTGCCAGCTCACGGGAGGGACTAGGAATCTACGAGCAGTACTTC.

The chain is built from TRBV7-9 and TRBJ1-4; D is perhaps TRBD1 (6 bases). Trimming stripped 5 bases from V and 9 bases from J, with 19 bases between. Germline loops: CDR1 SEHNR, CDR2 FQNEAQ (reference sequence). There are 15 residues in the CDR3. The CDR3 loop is CASSVPTGTRQKLFF. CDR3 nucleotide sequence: TGTGCCAGCAGCGTGCCGACAGGAACCAGACAAAAACTGTTTTTT.

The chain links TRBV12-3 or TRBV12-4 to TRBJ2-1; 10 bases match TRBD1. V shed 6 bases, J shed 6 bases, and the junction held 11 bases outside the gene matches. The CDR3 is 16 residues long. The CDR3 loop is CASSPGPGQGINEQFF. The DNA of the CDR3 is TGTGCCAGCAGCCCGGGGCCGGGACAGGGGATCAATGAGCAGTTCTTC.

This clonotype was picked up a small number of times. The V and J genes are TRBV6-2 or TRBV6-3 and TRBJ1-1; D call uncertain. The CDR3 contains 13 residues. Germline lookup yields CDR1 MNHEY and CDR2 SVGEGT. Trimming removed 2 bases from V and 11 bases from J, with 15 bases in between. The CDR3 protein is CASSYAGDQKAFF. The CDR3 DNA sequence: TGTGCCAGCAGTTACGCAGGAGACCAAAAGGCTTTCTTT.

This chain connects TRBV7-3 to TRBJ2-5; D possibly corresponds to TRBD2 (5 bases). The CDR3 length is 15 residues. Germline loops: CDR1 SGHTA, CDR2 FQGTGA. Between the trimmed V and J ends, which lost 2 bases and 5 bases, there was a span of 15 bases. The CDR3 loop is CASSLGSRGPETQYF. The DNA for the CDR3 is TGTGCCAGCAGCTTAGGAAGTCGAGGGCCGGAGACCCAGTACTTC.

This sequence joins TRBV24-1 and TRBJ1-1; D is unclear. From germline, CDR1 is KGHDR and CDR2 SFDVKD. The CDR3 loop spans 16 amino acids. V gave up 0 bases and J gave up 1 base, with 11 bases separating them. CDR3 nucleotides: TGTGCCACCAGTGATTTGCGTCGCAGGCCGAACACTGAAGCTTTCTTT. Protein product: CATSDLRRRPNTEAFF.

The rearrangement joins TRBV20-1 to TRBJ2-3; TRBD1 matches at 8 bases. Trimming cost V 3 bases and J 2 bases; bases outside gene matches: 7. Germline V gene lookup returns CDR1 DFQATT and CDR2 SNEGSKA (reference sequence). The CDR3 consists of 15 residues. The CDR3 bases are TGCAGTGCTAGGGGCGAGACAGGGGACACAGATACGCAGTATTTT. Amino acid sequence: CSARGETGDTDTQYF.

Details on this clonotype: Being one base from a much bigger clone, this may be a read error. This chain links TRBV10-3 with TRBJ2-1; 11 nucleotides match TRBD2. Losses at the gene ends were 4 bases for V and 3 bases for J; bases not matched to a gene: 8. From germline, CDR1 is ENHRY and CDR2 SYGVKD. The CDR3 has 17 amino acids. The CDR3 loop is CAISGPSTSGDYNEQFF. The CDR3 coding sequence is TGTGCCATCAGTGGACCCTCGACTAGCGGGGACTACAATGAGCAGTTCTTC.

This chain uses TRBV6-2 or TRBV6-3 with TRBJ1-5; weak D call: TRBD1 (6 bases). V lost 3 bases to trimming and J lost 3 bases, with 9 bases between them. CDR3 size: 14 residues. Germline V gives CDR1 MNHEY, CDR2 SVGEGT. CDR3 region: CASSYQGNNQPQHF. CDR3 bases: TGTGCCAGCAGTTATCAGGGGAACAATCAGCCCCAGCATTTT.

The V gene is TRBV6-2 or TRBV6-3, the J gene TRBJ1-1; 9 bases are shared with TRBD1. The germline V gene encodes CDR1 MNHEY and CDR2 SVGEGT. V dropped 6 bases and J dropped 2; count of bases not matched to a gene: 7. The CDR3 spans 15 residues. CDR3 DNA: TGTGCCAGCAGACGGCCGGGACAGGGTAACACTGAAGCTTTCTTT. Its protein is CASRRPGQGNTEAFF.

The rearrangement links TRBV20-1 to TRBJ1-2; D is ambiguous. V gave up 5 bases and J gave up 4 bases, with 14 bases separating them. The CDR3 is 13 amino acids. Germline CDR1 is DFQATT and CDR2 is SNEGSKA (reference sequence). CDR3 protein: CSAALYGSYGYTF. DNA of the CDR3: TGCAGTGCTGCCCTCTACGGTTCCTATGGCTACACCTTC.

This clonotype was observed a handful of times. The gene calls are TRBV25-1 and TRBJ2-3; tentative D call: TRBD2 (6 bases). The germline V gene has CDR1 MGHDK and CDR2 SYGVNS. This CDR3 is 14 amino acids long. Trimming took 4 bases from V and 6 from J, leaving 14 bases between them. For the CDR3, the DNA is TGTGCCAGCAGTGCTATTCCGGGAGTCGATACGCAGTATTTT. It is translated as CASSAIPGVDTQYF.

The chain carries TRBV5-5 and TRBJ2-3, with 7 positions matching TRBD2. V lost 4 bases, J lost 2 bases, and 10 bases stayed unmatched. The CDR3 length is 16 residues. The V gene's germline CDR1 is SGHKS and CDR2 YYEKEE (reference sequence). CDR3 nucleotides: TGTGCCAGCAGCCTGTCCGGGACTACTTACACAGATACGCAGTATTTT. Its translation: CASSLSGTTYTDTQYF.

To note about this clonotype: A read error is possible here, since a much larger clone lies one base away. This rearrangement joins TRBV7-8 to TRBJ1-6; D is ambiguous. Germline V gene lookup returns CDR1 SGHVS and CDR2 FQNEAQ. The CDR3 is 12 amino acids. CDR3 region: CTSSSGSTPLHF. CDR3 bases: TGTACCAGCAGCTCCGGCTCTACACCCCTCCACTTT.

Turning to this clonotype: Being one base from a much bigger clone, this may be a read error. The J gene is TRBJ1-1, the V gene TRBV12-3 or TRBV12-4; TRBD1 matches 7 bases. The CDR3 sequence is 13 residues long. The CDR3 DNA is TGTGCCAGCAGGGGACAGATGAACGCTGAAGCTTTCTTT. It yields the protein CASRGQMNAEAFF.

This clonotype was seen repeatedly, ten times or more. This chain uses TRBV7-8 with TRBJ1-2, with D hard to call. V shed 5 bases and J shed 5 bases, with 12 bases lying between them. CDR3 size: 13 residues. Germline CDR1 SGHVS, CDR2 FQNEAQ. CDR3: CASSMGWEYGYTF. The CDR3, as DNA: TGTGCCAGCAGCATGGGGTGGGAATATGGCTACACCTTC.

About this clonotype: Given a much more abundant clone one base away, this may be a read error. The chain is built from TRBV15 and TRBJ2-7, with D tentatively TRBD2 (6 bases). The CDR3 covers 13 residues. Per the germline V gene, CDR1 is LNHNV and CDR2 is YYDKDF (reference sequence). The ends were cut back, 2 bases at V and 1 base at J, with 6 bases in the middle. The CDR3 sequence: CATSRRGSYEQYF. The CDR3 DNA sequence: TGTGCCACCAGCAGACGGGGGTCCTACGAGCAGTACTTC.

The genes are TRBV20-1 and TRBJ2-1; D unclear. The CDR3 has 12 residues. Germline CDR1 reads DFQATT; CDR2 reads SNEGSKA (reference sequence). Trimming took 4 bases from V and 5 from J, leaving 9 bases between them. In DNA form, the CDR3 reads TGCAGTGCTACTGGGGTGGACAATGAGCAGTTCTTC. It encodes CSATGVDNEQFF.

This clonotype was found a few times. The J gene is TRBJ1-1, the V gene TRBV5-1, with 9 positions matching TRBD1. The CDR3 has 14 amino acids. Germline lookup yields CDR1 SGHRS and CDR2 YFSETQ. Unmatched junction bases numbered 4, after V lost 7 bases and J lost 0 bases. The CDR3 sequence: CASGGQGMNTEAFF. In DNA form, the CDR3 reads TGCGCCAGCGGGGGACAGGGAATGAACACTGAAGCTTTCTTT.

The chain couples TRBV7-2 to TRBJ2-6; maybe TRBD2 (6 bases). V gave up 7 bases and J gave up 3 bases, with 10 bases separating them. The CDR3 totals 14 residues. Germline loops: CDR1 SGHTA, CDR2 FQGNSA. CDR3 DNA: TGTGCCAGCAAGTCCGGGAGTGGGGCCAACGTCCTGACTTTC. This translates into CASKSGSGANVLTF.

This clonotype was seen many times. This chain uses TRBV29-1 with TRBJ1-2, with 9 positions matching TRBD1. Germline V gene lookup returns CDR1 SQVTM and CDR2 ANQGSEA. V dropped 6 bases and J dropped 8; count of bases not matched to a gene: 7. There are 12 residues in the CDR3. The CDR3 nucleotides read TGCAGCGTAACAGGGGGCGCGAGGGGCTACACCTTC. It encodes CSVTGGARGYTF.

Here the CDR3 reads CASSVEPGSYEQYF. The CDR3 coding sequence is TGTGCCAGCAGCGTAGAGCCGGGATCCTACGAGCAGTACTTC. The genes are TRBV9 and TRBJ2-7, with a possible D match to TRBD2 (5 bases). Trimming stripped 0 bases from V and 1 base from J, with 8 bases between. CDR1 and CDR2 (germline): SGDLS, YYNGEE. The CDR3 is 14 residues long.

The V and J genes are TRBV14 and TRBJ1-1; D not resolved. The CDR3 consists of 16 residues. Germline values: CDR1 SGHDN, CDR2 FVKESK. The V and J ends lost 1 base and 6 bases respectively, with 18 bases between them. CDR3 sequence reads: CASSQVNSRRMSEAFF. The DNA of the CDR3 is TGTGCCAGCAGCCAAGTTAACTCCCGGCGGATGTCTGAAGCTTTCTTT.

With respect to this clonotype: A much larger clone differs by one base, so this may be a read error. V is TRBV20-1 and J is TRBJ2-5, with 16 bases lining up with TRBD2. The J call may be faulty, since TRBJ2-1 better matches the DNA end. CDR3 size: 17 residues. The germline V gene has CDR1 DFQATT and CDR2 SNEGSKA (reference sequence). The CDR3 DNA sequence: TGCAGTGCTAGGGGACTAGCGGGGGGGAAGGGCCAAGAGACCCAGTTCTTC. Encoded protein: CSARGLAGGKGQETQFF.